These 3 T cell receptor beta chains originate from one sample sequenced in a study of T cells expressing NK-cell markers. TCRdb reanalyzed the 5' RACE reads and collapses them to one entry per CDR3 protein, without DNA. The sample data list about 260,000 distinct CDR3 sequences. The sequenced sample consisted of blood T cells: a sorted CD56 or NKG2C T cell subset, CD4+ or CD8+ T cells, or bulk PBMC T cells (not recorded which). Source of these receptors: a woman between 18 and 75 years old in good health.

The J gene is TRBJ2-4, the V gene TRBV12-3 or TRBV12-4; the D call of TRBD1 rests on TCRdb alone, since no DNA is present to check it. The length of the CDR3 is 18 residues. CDR3 in amino acids: CASSLVPLGGSAKNIQYF.

The V and J genes are TRBV30 and TRBJ1-2. Germline lookup yields CDR1 GTSNPN and CDR2 SVGIG (reference sequence). The CDR3 loop spans 13 amino acids. CDR3 amino acids: CAWSVTGNYGYTF.

The V and J genes are TRBV20-1 and TRBJ2-3. The CDR3 totals 12 residues. Germline V gene lookup returns CDR1 DFQATT and CDR2 SNEGSKA (reference sequence). The CDR3 loop reads CSAPQPTDTQYF.